Listed below are T cell receptor beta chains from one sample, sequenced in a study of cytomegalovirus exposure and HLA in healthy donors. Assay used: immunoSEQ multiplex PCR; TCRdb lists only in-frame clones, some missing. The sample gives 75,000 or so clones, 66% of which show up once; about a fifth is in the top ten. The specimen was PBMCs. These receptors were obtained from a man aged 40-49 years in good health and CMV-seropositive. Both conserved end residues are part of each CDR3. A D gene is named only where the DNA matches it firmly. The listing skips clone size in some rows; elsewhere it reads once, few, many or a size class.

-	-	TRBV2	TRBJ1-2	TGTGCCACCCGCGAGAGGGAGGTCCAGATCGGCTACACCTTC	CATREREVQIGYTF
-	-	TRBV13	TRBJ1-2	TGTGCCAGCAGCCCTCGGACACTCTCCTATGGCTACACCTTC	CASSPRTLSYGYTF
-	-	TRBV2	TRBJ1-1	TGTGCCAGCAGTCGGGACACCACTGAAGCTTTCTTT	CASSRDTTEAFF
TRBD2	-	TRBV7-2	TRBJ2-7	TGTGCCAGCAGCCAGGGACTAGCGGGGGGCCGCGAGCAGTACTTC	CASSQGLAGGREQYF
TRBD1	few	TRBV27	TRBJ1-4	TGTGCCAGCAGGACAGGGAGTGGAGAAAAACTGTTTTTT	CASRTGSGEKLFF
-	-	TRBV2	TRBJ2-6	TGTGCCAGCCGAGGGGGCTCTGGGGCCAACGTCCTGACTTTC	CASRGGSGANVLTF
TRBD1	-	TRBV10-3	TRBJ2-6	TGTGCCATCAGTGGGACAGGGGGCGCGGCAGGGGCCAACGTCCTGACTTTC	CAISGTGGAAGANVLTF
-	once	TRBV19	TRBJ2-7	TGTGCCAGTAGTATCGGGATCGGGGACTACGAGCAGTACTTC	CASSIGIGDYEQYF
-	-	TRBV27	TRBJ1-1	TGTGCCAGCGCTCCAGCAGGGAACACTGAAGCTTTCTTT	CASAPAGNTEAFF
-	-	TRBV4-2	TRBJ1-2	TGTGCCAGCAGCCAAGTTGCCCCAGCGGGCTATGGCTACACCTTC	CASSQVAPAGYGYTF